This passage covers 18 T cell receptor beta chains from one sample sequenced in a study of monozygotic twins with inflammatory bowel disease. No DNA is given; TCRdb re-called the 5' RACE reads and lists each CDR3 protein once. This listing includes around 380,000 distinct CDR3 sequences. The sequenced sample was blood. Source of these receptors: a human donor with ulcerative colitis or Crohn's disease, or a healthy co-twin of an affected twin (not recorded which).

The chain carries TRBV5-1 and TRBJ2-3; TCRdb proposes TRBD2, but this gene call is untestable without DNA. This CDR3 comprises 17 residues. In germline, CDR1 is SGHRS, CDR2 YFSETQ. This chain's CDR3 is CASSLAASGGTTDTQYF.

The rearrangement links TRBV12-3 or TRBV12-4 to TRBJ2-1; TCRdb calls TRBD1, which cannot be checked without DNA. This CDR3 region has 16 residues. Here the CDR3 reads CASRPAAATGYNEQFF.

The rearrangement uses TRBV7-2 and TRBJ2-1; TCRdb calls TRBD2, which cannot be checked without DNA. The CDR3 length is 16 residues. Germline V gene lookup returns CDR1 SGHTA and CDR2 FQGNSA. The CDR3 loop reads CASRKWGSSTHNEQFF.

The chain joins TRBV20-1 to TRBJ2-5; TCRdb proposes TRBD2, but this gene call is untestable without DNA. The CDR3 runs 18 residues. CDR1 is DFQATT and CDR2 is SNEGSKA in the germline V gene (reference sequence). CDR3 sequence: CSAPILEGGGRGQETQYF.

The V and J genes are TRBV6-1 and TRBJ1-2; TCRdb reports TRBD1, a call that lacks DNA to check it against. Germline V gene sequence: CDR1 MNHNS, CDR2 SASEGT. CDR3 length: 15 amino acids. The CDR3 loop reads CASSALTGSVYGYTF.

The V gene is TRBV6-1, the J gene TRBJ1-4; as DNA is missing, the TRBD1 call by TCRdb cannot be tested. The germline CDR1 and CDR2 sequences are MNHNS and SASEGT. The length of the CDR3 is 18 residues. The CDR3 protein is CASSSSTGSFTTNEKLFF.

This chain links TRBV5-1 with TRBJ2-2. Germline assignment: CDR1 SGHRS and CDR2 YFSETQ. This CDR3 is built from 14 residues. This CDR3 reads CASSLGVSPGELFF.

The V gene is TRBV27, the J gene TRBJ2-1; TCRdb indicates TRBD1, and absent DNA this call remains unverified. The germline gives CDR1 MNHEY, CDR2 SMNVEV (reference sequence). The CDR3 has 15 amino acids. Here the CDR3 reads CASSIRDRTYNEQFF.

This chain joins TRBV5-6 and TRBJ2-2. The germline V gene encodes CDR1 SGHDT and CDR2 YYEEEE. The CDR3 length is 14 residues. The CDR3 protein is CASSLGADTGELFF.

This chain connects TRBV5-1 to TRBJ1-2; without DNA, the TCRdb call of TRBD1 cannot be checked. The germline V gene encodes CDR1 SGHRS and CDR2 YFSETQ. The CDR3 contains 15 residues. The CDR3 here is CASSLAARGREGYTF.

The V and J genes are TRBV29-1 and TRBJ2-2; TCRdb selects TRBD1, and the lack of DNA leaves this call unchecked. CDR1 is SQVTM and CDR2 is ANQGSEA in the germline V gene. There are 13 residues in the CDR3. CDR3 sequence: CSVDRGRTGELFF.

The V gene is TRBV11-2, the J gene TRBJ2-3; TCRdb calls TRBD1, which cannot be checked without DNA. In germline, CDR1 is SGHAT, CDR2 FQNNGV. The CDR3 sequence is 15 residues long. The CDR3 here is CASSLKAGSTDTQYF.

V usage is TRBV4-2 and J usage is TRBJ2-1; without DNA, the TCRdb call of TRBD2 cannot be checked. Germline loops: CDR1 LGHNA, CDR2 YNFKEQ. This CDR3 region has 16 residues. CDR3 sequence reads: CASSQDPAGEYNEQFF.

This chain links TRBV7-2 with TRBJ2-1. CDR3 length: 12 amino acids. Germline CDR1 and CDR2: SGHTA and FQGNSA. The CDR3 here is CASSGNWDEQFF.

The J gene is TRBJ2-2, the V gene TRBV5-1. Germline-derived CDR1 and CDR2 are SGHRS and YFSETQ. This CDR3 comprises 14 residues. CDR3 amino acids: CASSLDQNTGELFF.

CDR3 protein: CASSFLGGLAAHQETQYF. This rearrangement joins TRBV5-1 to TRBJ2-5; with no DNA, the TCRdb D assignment of TRBD2 cannot be verified. This CDR3 has 18 amino acids. Germline V gene lookup returns CDR1 SGHRS and CDR2 YFSETQ.

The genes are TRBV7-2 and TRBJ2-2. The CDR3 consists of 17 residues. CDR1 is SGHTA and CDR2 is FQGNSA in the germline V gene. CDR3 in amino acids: CATLRPYGEPNTGELFF.

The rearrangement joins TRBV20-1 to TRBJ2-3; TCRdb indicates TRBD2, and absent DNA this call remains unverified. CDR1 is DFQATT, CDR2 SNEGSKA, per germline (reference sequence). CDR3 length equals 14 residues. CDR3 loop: CSADSGKYGDTQYF.